This T cell receptor beta chain was profiled in a study of CD8 T cells in Susac syndrome. Reverse transcription of about 0.45 to 1 ug RNA was performed with random hexamers. TCR beta CDR3 was amplified by immunoSEQ multiplex PCR. This amplification extended across 54 Vbeta and 13 Jbeta segments. Via MiXCR, TCRdb re-called the immunoSEQ multiplex PCR reads, giving one row per CDR3 protein. The data contain 250,000 or so distinct CDR3 sequences, around 93% of them singletons. The study, taken as a whole, reports: Regarding the TCR sequencing and HLA analysis, the study admitted that a relatively small number of individuals were involved.

Negative magnetic isolation gave CD8+ and CD4+ cells; FACS enriched CD8+ TEMRA. In germline, CDR1 is SGHVS, CDR2 FNYEAQ. Trimming cost V 0 bases and J 6 bases, with 14 bases left between them. The CDR3 has 16 residues. Comments on this clonotype: As yet, its antigen is unknown.

The rearrangement links TRBV7-6 to TRBJ2-2; no definite D call. The clonotype comes from a human donor with multiple sclerosis. Sequencing was performed on CD4+ T cells from PBMCs. As DNA, the CDR3 is TGTGCCAGCAGCTTAGCGACGGAAAGTGGGGCCGGGGAGCTGTTTTTT. Protein product: CASSLATESGAGELFF.